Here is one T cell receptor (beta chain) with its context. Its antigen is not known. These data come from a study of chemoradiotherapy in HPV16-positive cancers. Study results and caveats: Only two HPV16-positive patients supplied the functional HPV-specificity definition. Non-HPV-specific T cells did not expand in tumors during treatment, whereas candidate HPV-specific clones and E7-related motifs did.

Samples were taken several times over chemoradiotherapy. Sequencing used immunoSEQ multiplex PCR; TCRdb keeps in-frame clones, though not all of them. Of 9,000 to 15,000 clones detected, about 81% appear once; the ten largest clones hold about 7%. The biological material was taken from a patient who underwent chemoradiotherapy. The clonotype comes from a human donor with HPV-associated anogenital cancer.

The CDR3 coding sequence is TGTGCCAGCAGCTTATGGCCAGTGGATGGGGCCAACGTCCTGACTTTC. This gives the protein CASSLWPVDGANVLTF. This chain links TRBV5-4 with TRBJ2-6; D is unresolved. V was cut by 2 bases and J by 3 bases, with 12 bases left in between. Germline CDR1 and CDR2: SGHNT and YYREEE (reference sequence). The CDR3 is 16 residues long.